This T cell receptor (beta chain) was recorded in a study of cytomegalovirus exposure and HLA in healthy donors. This clone was observed a handful of times. This CDR3 comprises 15 residues. The V gene's germline CDR1 is SGHDT and CDR2 YYEEEE. With V trimmed by 4 bases and J by 2 bases, 3 bases remained unmatched. Primers included in the PCR were 60 Vbeta and 13 Jbeta primers. Produced via immunoSEQ multiplex PCR; TCRdb's table is partial and in-frame only. The repertoire holds about 55,000 clones, with 45% to 70% as singletons. The receptor was derived from a human donor in good health. The chain couples TRBV5-6 to TRBJ2-5; 12 bases map to TRBD2. Sequenced material: PBMCs. CDR3 protein: CASSPGTSGQETQYF. CDR3 DNA sequence: TGTGCCAGCAGCCCGGGGACTAGCGGGCAAGAGACCCAGTACTTC.